Below, 15 T cell receptor beta chains from the same sample are listed, as sequenced in a study of T cells in Graves' hyperthyroidism and ophthalmopathy. Researchers amplified the TCR beta CDR3 regions from RNA transcripts. HTBI primers were the set used in a first-round RT-PCR of the TCR CDR3. TCRdb re-called the multiplex PCR reads with MiXCR, one entry per CDR3 protein. The sample records a few hundred thousand distinct CDR3 sequences, 15% to 20% being singletons. Material for sequencing was blood. These receptors were obtained from a woman younger than 35 with Graves' ophthalmopathy.

This clonotype has a count of ten or more. This sequence joins TRBV13 and TRBJ2-7; D possibly corresponds to TRBD1 (7 bases). Germline values: CDR1 PRHDT, CDR2 FYEKMQ (reference sequence). Trimming shortened V by 4 bases and J by 1 base, and 14 bases separated the two germline ends. The CDR3 contains 15 residues. The CDR3 nucleotides are TGTGCCAGCAGCTCTCAGGGGGGTAGGTCCTACGAGCAGTACTTC. This translates into CASSSQGGRSYEQYF.

On this clonotype: A much larger clone lies a single base off, so this may be a read error. The chain has TRBV5-6 and TRBJ2-1, with TRBD1 identical over 9 bases. Germline CDR1 reads SGHDT; CDR2 reads YYEEEE. V lost 4 bases to trimming and J lost 2 bases; unmatched junction nucleotides: 7. The CDR3 consists of 16 residues. This CDR3 is CASSETGGSPYNEQFF. The CDR3 DNA sequence: TGTGCCAGCAGCGAGACAGGGGGAAGCCCCTACAATGAGCAGTTCTTC.

This clonotype was counted between two and nine times. The chain employs TRBV20-1 and TRBJ2-5; D gene ambiguous. V was clipped by 6 bases and J by 1 base, with 6 bases between them. The CDR3 runs 11 residues. CDR1 is DFQATT and CDR2 is SNEGSKA in the germline V gene (reference sequence). CDR3 in amino acids: CSASFQETQYF. CDR3 bases: TGCAGTGCGTCCTTCCAAGAGACCCAGTACTTC.

V is TRBV19 and J is TRBJ2-2; D remains ambiguous. V was shortened by 7 bases and J by 2 bases, with 11 bases between the two germline ends. This CDR3 contains 14 residues. CDR1 and CDR2 from the germline V gene are LNHDA and SQIVND (reference sequence). Here the CDR3 DNA reads TGTGCCAGTAATTTAGACGGAAACACCGGGGAGCTGTTTTTT. This sequence encodes CASNLDGNTGELFF.

This clonotype was observed at least ten times. The gene calls are TRBV27 and TRBJ1-4; D uncertain. CDR1 MNHEY and CDR2 SMNVEV come from the germline V gene (reference sequence). The V end was cut by 2 bases, the J end by 10 bases, with 11 bases between. CDR3 length: 13 residues. CDR3 in amino acids: CASSLGRWGKLFF. The CDR3 coding sequence is TGTGCCAGCAGTTTAGGCCGGTGGGGAAAACTGTTTTTT.

V is TRBV9 and J is TRBJ1-3; no clear D. CDR3 length: 15 residues. The V and J ends lost 8 bases and 0 bases respectively, with 15 bases between them. The V gene's germline CDR1 is SGDLS and CDR2 YYNGEE. The CDR3 DNA sequence: TGTGCCAGACCTCCTGGGGATCGCTCTGGAAACACCATATATTTT. Amino acids: CARPPGDRSGNTIYF.

The chain uses TRBV2 and TRBJ2-1, with 10 bases that match TRBD2. With V trimmed by 7 bases and J by 7 bases, 7 bases remained unmatched. The CDR3 extends over 14 amino acids. Germline values: CDR1 SNHLY, CDR2 FYNNEI. This chain's CDR3 is CASNVQRGGNEQFF. CDR3 nucleotide sequence: TGTGCCAGCAATGTACAGCGGGGGGGTAATGAGCAGTTCTTC.

V usage is TRBV18 and J usage is TRBJ2-5; D might be TRBD1 (6 bases). Germline-derived CDR1 and CDR2 are KGHSH and LQKENI. V was trimmed by 4 bases and J by 7 bases, leaving 13 bases between them. The CDR3 spans 13 residues. CDR3 residues: CASSLTDSPTQYF. The CDR3 DNA sequence: TGTGCCAGCTCACTGACGGACAGCCCGACCCAGTACTTC.

This clonotype was found a few times. V gene TRBV6-2 or TRBV6-3 combines with J gene TRBJ2-1; 10 nucleotides agree with TRBD2. The CDR3 extends over 15 amino acids. J was trimmed by 5 bases and V by 6 bases; bases with no gene match: 7. Germline assignment: CDR1 MNHEY and CDR2 SVGEGT. The CDR3: CASRPTSGANNEQFF. The DNA of the CDR3 is TGTGCCAGCAGGCCAACTAGCGGGGCCAACAATGAGCAGTTCTTC.

This clonotype was seen many times. V usage is TRBV13 and J usage is TRBJ2-1; 9 nucleotides line up with TRBD2. The CDR3 length is 14 residues. Trimming took 4 bases from V and 10 from J; bases not matched to a gene: 8. Germline CDR1 is PRHDT and CDR2 is FYEKMQ (reference sequence). CDR3 sequence (DNA): TGTGCCAGCAGCTCTCTGCGGGGGGGCATCGAGCAGTTCTTC. Translation gives CASSSLRGGIEQFF.

This clonotype was seen at least ten times. The J gene is TRBJ1-1, the V gene TRBV7-2; D perhaps matches TRBD1 (5 bases). In germline, CDR1 is SGHTA, CDR2 FQGNSA. V was trimmed by 3 bases and J by 1 base, leaving 12 bases between them. CDR3 length equals 15 residues. Written as DNA, the CDR3 is TGTGCCAGCAGCTTCGCTGACAGAGAGAACACTGAAGCTTTCTTT. This translates into CASSFADRENTEAFF.

In its sample, this clonotype was seen many times. The V call is TRBV7-2, the J call TRBJ2-7; TRBD2 matches 7 bases. Germline CDR1 SGHTA, CDR2 FQGNSA. This CDR3 is 15 amino acids long. The trim removed 5 bases at V and 5 bases at J, leaving 12 bases unmatched. CDR3 sequence: CASSHRGGSWNEQYF. The DNA for the CDR3 is TGTGCCAGCAGCCATAGGGGCGGGAGTTGGAACGAGCAGTACTTC.

This clonotype was counted ten times or more. This chain joins TRBV28 and TRBJ2-7; D not resolved. CDR3 length: 12 residues. V dropped 1 base and J dropped 3 bases, with 4 bases sitting between them. The V gene's germline CDR1 is MDHEN and CDR2 SYDVKM. CDR3 in amino acids: CASSLLHYEQYF. CDR3 DNA: TGTGCCAGCAGTTTATTACACTACGAGCAGTACTTC.

This clonotype was observed at least ten times. This rearrangement joins TRBV2 to TRBJ2-5; TRBD2 agrees at 10 bases. The CDR3 covers 18 residues. Germline CDR1 reads SNHLY; CDR2 reads FYNNEI. V lost 4 bases to trimming and J lost 0 bases; unmatched junction nucleotides: 11. As DNA, the CDR3 is TGTGCCAGCAGTGCCTCGGCTAGCGGGGGTGGGTACCAAGAGACCCAGTACTTC. As protein: CASSASASGGGYQETQYF.

The rearrangement uses TRBV9 and TRBJ2-2, with D possibly being TRBD1 (6 bases). V was shortened by 3 bases and J by 1 base, with 7 bases between the two germline ends. Germline V lookup: CDR1 SGDLS, CDR2 YYNGEE. The CDR3 covers 14 residues. The CDR3 sequence is CASSEQGNTGELFF. The DNA of the CDR3 is TGTGCCAGCAGCGAACAGGGGAACACCGGGGAGCTGTTTTTT.